These T cell receptor beta chains were read from a single sample in a study of blood T cell repertoires in COVID-19. Libraries were prepared by immunoSEQ multiplex PCR; TCRdb keeps only in-frame clonotypes and omits some of them. This table has just over 650,000 clones, 75% to 90% appearing once. Sequencing was carried out using peripheral blood. The receptors shown here come from a young woman with acute or convalescent COVID-19. The CDR3 runs from the conserved cysteine through the conserved F or W. Each record gives: D gene, J gene, V gene, clone size, CDR3 DNA, CDR3 protein. A D gene is named only where the DNA matches it firmly. Some rows have no size entry. The others give once, few or many, or a class for an expanded clone.

. TRBJ1-4 TRBV2 . TGTGCCAGCAAGCTAAAGCTACTGTTTTTT CASKLKLLFF
. TRBJ2-5 TRBV2 . TGTGCCAGCCTCCCCGGGGGAAAGACCCAGTACTTC CASLPGGKTQYF
TRBD2 TRBJ2-7 TRBV7-9 . TGTGCCAGCAGCCTGACGACTAGCGGGGATAGTAACGAGCAGTACTTC CASSLTTSGDSNEQYF
TRBD1 TRBJ1-6 TRBV6-1 . TGTGCCAGCAGTGAGAGGGACAGGGACTCACCCCTCCACTTT CASSERDRDSPLHF
. TRBJ1-2 TRBV18 . TGTGCCAGCTCACCGCTTCAGGGTCCGGGAGGCTATGGCTACACCTTC CASSPLQGPGGYGYTF
TRBD2 TRBJ2-4 TRBV7-2 once TGTGCCAGCAGCTTAGTTGGCGGGGGATCGGGGATACAGTACTTC CASSLVGGGSGIQYF
. TRBJ1-4 TRBV15 once TGTGCCACCAGCAGAGATTACCTGCCGGGGGAAAAACTGTTTTTT CATSRDYLPGEKLFF
TRBD1 TRBJ1-1 TRBV5-4 once TGTGCCAGCAGTCTCGGGACAGGGACATGGAACACTGAAGCTTTCTTT CASSLGTGTWNTEAFF
. TRBJ1-6 TRBV5-6 . TGTGCCAGCAGTACAACCTATAATTCACCCCTCCACTTT CASSTTYNSPLHF
. TRBJ2-1 TRBV12-3/TRBV12-4 . TGTGCCAGCAGTTTGGGAAGGGGGAATGAGCAGTTCTTC CASSLGRGNEQFF
TRBD1 TRBJ1-6 TRBV5-1 once TGCGCCAGCAGCTTGGTTCAGGGGGCAAGTTCACCCCTCCACTTT CASSLVQGASSPLHF
. TRBJ1-1 TRBV12-3/TRBV12-4 once TGTGCCAGCTTAGGTAGGGGGGGAACTGAAGCTTTCTTT CASLGRGGTEAFF